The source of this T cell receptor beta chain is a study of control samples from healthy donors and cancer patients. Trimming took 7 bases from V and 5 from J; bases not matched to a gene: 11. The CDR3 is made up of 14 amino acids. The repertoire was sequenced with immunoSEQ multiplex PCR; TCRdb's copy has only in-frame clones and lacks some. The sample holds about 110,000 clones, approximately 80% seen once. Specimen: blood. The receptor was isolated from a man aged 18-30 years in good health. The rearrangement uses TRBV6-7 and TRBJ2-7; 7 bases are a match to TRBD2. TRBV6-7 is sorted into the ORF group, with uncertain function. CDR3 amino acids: CASTNGGIPHEQYV. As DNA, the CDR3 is TGTGCCAGCACCAACGGGGGGATCCCCCACGAGCAGTACGTC.